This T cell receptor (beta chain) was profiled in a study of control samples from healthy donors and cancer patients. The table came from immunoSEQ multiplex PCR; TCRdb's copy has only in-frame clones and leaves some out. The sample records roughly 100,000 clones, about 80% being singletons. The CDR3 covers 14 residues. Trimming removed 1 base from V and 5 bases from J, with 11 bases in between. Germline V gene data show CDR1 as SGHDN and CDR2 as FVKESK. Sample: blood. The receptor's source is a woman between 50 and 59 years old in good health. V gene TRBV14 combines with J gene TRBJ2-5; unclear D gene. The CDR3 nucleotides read TGTGCCAGCAGCCAAGTTAGCAGTGGGGAGACCCAGTACTTC. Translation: CASSQVSSGETQYF. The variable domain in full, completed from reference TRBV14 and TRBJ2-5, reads EAGVTQFPSHSVIEKGQTVTLRCDPISGHDNLYWYRRVMGKEIKFLLHFVKESKQDESGMPNNRFLAERTGGTYSTLKVQPAELEDSGVYFCASSQVSSGETQYFGPGTRLLVL.